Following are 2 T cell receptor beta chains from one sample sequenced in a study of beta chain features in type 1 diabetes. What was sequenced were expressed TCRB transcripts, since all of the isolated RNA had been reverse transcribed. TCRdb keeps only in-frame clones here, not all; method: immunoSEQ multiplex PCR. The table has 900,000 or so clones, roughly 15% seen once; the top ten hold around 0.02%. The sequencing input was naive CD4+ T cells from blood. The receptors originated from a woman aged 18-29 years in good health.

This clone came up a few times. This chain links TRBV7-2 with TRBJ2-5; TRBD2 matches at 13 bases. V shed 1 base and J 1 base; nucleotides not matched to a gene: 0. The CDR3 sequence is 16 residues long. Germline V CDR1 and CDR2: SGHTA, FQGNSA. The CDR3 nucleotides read TGTGCCAGCAGCTTAGGACTAGCGGGAGGCCAAGAGACCCAGTACTTC. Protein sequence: CASSLGLAGGQETQYF. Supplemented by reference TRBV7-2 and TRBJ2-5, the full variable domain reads GAGVSQSPSNKVTEKGKDVELRCDPISGHTALYWYRQSLGQGLEFLIYFQGNSAPDKSGLPSDRFSAERTGGSVSTLTIQRTQQEDSAVYLCASSLGLAGGQETQYFGPGTRLLVL.

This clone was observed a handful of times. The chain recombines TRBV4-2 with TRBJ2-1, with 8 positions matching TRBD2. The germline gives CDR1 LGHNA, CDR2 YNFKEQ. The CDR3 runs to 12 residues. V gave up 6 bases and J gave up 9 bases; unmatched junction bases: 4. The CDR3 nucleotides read TGTGCCAGCAGGGCGGGGGGAGTTGAGCAGTTCTTC. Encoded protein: CASRAGGVEQFF.